This is a list of T cell receptor beta chains from one sample in a study of T-cell reconstitution after alpha-beta-depleted transplantation in children. TCRdb fed the PCR reads into MiXCR, producing one record per CDR3 protein. The sample records around 580,000 distinct CDR3 sequences, more than 20% being singletons. The starting material was PBMCs, mostly from graft donor cells, obtained 360 days after TCRalphabeta/CD19-depleted stem cell transplant. Source of these receptors: a boy in the first two years of life who had a stem cell transplant for acute myeloid leukemia, so the T cells may come from the graft donor. Each CDR3 is given with its conserved first and last residue. Each record gives: V gene, D gene, J gene, clone size, CDR3 protein, CDR3 DNA. The D gene is left open where the match is weak. The size field is filled for only some rows; it gives once, few, many or a size class.

>TRBV29-1|-|TRBJ1-2|many
CSVEVQYGYTF
TGCAGCGTTGAAGTTCAATATGGCTACACCTTC
>TRBV12-3/TRBV12-4|-|TRBJ1-2|-
CASSLLGNVGYTF
TGTGCCAGCAGCCTCCTAGGGAACGTCGGCTACACCTTC
>TRBV20-1|TRBD2|TRBJ2-1|few
CSARDSGGLVEQFF
TGCAGTGCTAGAGATAGCGGGGGGTTAGTTGAGCAGTTCTTC
>TRBV2|-|TRBJ2-4|many
CASSEEGFKNIQYF
TGTGCCAGCAGTGAAGAGGGGTTCAAAAACATTCAGTACTTC
>TRBV20-1|-|TRBJ1-1|few
CSARDQGTYYTEAFF
TGCAGTGCTAGAGATCAGGGGACTTACTACACTGAAGCTTTCTTT
>TRBV12-3/TRBV12-4|-|TRBJ2-2|few
CASTLGTSPTTGELFF
TGTGCCAGCACCCTGGGAACATCCCCTACCACCGGGGAGCTGTTTTTT
>TRBV5-1|-|TRBJ2-3|-
CASSLKTSSADTQYF
TGCGCCAGCAGCCTGAAGACTAGTAGCGCAGATACGCAGTATTTT
>TRBV7-9|-|TRBJ1-3|-
CASSPEWGYTIYF
TGTGCCAGCAGCCCCGAGTGGGGGTACACCATATATTTT
>TRBV12-3/TRBV12-4|-|TRBJ2-7|-
CASSLPLRSYEQYF
TGTGCCAGCAGTTTACCTCTCAGATCCTACGAGCAGTACTTC
>TRBV6-2/TRBV6-3|-|TRBJ2-7|few
CASSYSTGYEQYF
TGTGCCAGCAGTTACTCTACCGGTTACGAGCAGTACTTC